The rows below give T cell receptor beta chains drawn from one sample of a study of blood T cell repertoires in COVID-19. Profiling relied on immunoSEQ multiplex PCR, and the TCRdb table lists in-frame clones only, not all of them. This repertoire shows 210,000 or so clones, roughly 87% found once; its top ten account for over 1.5%. The material sequenced was peripheral blood. The origin of the receptors is a man aged 40-49 years with active or convalescent COVID-19. CDR3s include the opening cysteine and the closing phenylalanine or tryptophan. Each record gives: clone size, J gene, V gene, D gene, CDR3 DNA, CDR3 protein. A D gene is named only where the DNA matches it firmly. Clone size appears in some rows only: once, few, many, or a class for an expanded clone.

clone_size: -; j_call: TRBJ1-6; v_call: TRBV6-6; d_call: TRBD1; cdr3_nt: TGTGCCAGCACCGGGACAGCTCGAAATTCACCCCTCCACTTT; cdr3_aa: CASTGTARNSPLHF
clone_size: -; j_call: TRBJ2-2; v_call: TRBV27; d_call: TRBD2; cdr3_nt: TGTGCCAGCAGTTTAGGGCTAGCGGGAGTCGGGGAGCTGTTTTTT; cdr3_aa: CASSLGLAGVGELFF
clone_size: -; j_call: TRBJ1-4; v_call: TRBV28; d_call: TRBD1; cdr3_nt: TGTGCCAGCAGGGAAGGGGGACAGGGGGCAACTAATGAAAAACTGTTTTTT; cdr3_aa: CASREGGQGATNEKLFF
clone_size: -; j_call: TRBJ2-6; v_call: TRBV5-4; d_call: TRBD2; cdr3_nt: TGTGCCAGCAGCCCTCGCGCGGGGGTCTCTGGGGCCAACGTCCTGACTTTC; cdr3_aa: CASSPRAGVSGANVLTF
clone_size: -; j_call: TRBJ2-5; v_call: TRBV9; d_call: TRBD1; cdr3_nt: TGTGCCAGCAGCGTAGGGGACAGACAAGAGACCCAGTACTTC; cdr3_aa: CASSVGDRQETQYF
clone_size: -; j_call: TRBJ1-5; v_call: TRBV7-8; d_call: -; cdr3_nt: TGTGCCAGCAGCCTAGACGCGGGGGGGTTTCAGCCCCAGCATTTT; cdr3_aa: CASSLDAGGFQPQHF
clone_size: -; j_call: TRBJ2-2; v_call: TRBV4-1; d_call: TRBD2; cdr3_nt: TGCGCCAGCAGCCAAGAGGCTAGCGGGAGTGGCGGGGAGCTGTTTTTT; cdr3_aa: CASSQEASGSGGELFF
clone_size: -; j_call: TRBJ2-3; v_call: TRBV5-1; d_call: TRBD1; cdr3_nt: TGCGCCAGCAGCTTGGAGGGACAGGCAGATACGCAGTATTTT; cdr3_aa: CASSLEGQADTQYF
clone_size: -; j_call: TRBJ2-7; v_call: TRBV6-5; d_call: -; cdr3_nt: TGTGCCGGAAGGGGGGGGCGTTACGAGCAGTACTTC; cdr3_aa: CAGRGGRYEQYF
clone_size: -; j_call: TRBJ2-5; v_call: TRBV15; d_call: -; cdr3_nt: TGTGCCACCAGCAGAGGGGCAGAGACCCAGTACTTC; cdr3_aa: CATSRGAETQYF
clone_size: -; j_call: TRBJ2-3; v_call: TRBV4-2; d_call: -; cdr3_nt: TGTGCCAGCAGCCAACTCCAGGGGCGGGATACGCAGTATTTT; cdr3_aa: CASSQLQGRDTQYF
clone_size: -; j_call: TRBJ1-5; v_call: TRBV6-1; d_call: TRBD1; cdr3_nt: TGTGCCAGCAGTGAGACAGGGGTCTATCAGCCCCAGCATTTT; cdr3_aa: CASSETGVYQPQHF
clone_size: -; j_call: TRBJ1-4; v_call: TRBV5-1; d_call: TRBD1; cdr3_nt: TGCGCCAGCAGCGGGTCCGGGACAGGAGGCGAAAAACTGTTTTTT; cdr3_aa: CASSGSGTGGEKLFF
clone_size: -; j_call: TRBJ1-5; v_call: TRBV27; d_call: -; cdr3_nt: TGTGCCAGCAGTTTAGACAGTGCCAATCAGCCCCAGCATTTT; cdr3_aa: CASSLDSANQPQHF
clone_size: -; j_call: TRBJ1-6; v_call: TRBV9; d_call: -; cdr3_nt: TGTGCCAGCAGCGTGGACTCCCGCTCCTATAATTCACCCCTCCACTTT; cdr3_aa: CASSVDSRSYNSPLHF
clone_size: -; j_call: TRBJ1-5; v_call: TRBV28; d_call: -; cdr3_nt: TGTGCCAGCAGTTTTCGGCAGAGGAGCAATCAGCCCCAGCATTTT; cdr3_aa: CASSFRQRSNQPQHF
clone_size: -; j_call: TRBJ1-5; v_call: TRBV4-2; d_call: TRBD1; cdr3_nt: TGTGCCAGCAGCCAAGAGACAGGGCTATTCAATCAGCCCCAGCATTTT; cdr3_aa: CASSQETGLFNQPQHF
clone_size: -; j_call: TRBJ1-1; v_call: TRBV27; d_call: -; cdr3_nt: TGTGCCAGCAGTTTGGTAGGGGCAATGAACACTGAAGCTTTCTTT; cdr3_aa: CASSLVGAMNTEAFF
clone_size: few; j_call: TRBJ2-2; v_call: TRBV5-1; d_call: -; cdr3_nt: TGCGCCAGCAGCCTTAGTAGCGGTTTCACCGGGGAGCTGTTTTTT; cdr3_aa: CASSLSSGFTGELFF
clone_size: -; j_call: TRBJ1-3; v_call: TRBV30; d_call: -; cdr3_nt: TGTGCCTGCAATAGCTGGTCGGGGATCGGAAACACCATATATTTT; cdr3_aa: CACNSWSGIGNTIYF
clone_size: -; j_call: TRBJ1-6; v_call: TRBV28; d_call: -; cdr3_nt: TGTGCCAGCAGTTTTTGGGGGCCAGGAAATTCACCCCTCCACTTT; cdr3_aa: CASSFWGPGNSPLHF
clone_size: -; j_call: TRBJ2-1; v_call: TRBV28; d_call: TRBD1; cdr3_nt: TGTGCCAGCAGGGGGGGACAGGGAACCTACAATGAGCAGTTCTTC; cdr3_aa: CASRGGQGTYNEQFF
clone_size: -; j_call: TRBJ1-2; v_call: TRBV29-1; d_call: -; cdr3_nt: TGCAGCGTCGTGCGGGGGACATATGGCTACACCTTC; cdr3_aa: CSVVRGTYGYTF
clone_size: once; j_call: TRBJ1-4; v_call: TRBV7-2; d_call: -; cdr3_nt: TGTGCCAGCAGCCCATCCTTCGTGTTAGCTAATGAAAAACTGTTTTTT; cdr3_aa: CASSPSFVLANEKLFF
clone_size: -; j_call: TRBJ2-2; v_call: TRBV9; d_call: -; cdr3_nt: TGTGCCAGCAGCGTAAGATCAGGGTTCACCGGGGAGCTGTTTTTT; cdr3_aa: CASSVRSGFTGELFF
clone_size: -; j_call: TRBJ1-5; v_call: TRBV18; d_call: -; cdr3_nt: TGTGCCAGCTCACCACGGGGCAGCAATCAGCCCCAGCATTTT; cdr3_aa: CASSPRGSNQPQHF
clone_size: -; j_call: TRBJ1-6; v_call: TRBV19; d_call: -; cdr3_nt: TGTGCCAGTAGTTACTATAATTCACCCCTCCACTTT; cdr3_aa: CASSYYNSPLHF
clone_size: -; j_call: TRBJ1-5; v_call: TRBV5-1; d_call: TRBD1; cdr3_nt: TGCGCCAGCAGCTTCCAGGACAGGGGTTATAGCAATCAGCCCCAGCATTTT; cdr3_aa: CASSFQDRGYSNQPQHF
clone_size: -; j_call: TRBJ2-5; v_call: TRBV7-2; d_call: TRBD2; cdr3_nt: TGTGCCAGCAGCACCCTGGGGGGGGGTGAGACCCAGTACTTC; cdr3_aa: CASSTLGGGETQYF
clone_size: -; j_call: TRBJ1-2; v_call: TRBV2; d_call: -; cdr3_nt: TGTGCCAGCATGATGGAGGGTGAGGGCTACACCTTC; cdr3_aa: CASMMEGEGYTF
clone_size: -; j_call: TRBJ1-2; v_call: TRBV6-1; d_call: TRBD1; cdr3_nt: TGTGCCAGCAGTGAAACTCAGGGGGGCTCATATGGCTACACCTTC; cdr3_aa: CASSETQGGSYGYTF
clone_size: -; j_call: TRBJ2-1; v_call: TRBV18; d_call: TRBD1; cdr3_nt: TGTGCCAGCTCATCCGACAGGGGCGATGAGCAGTTCTTC; cdr3_aa: CASSSDRGDEQFF
clone_size: -; j_call: TRBJ2-1; v_call: TRBV5-1; d_call: -; cdr3_nt: TGCGCCAGCAGCCGGGTCTACAATGAGCAGTTCTTC; cdr3_aa: CASSRVYNEQFF
clone_size: few; j_call: TRBJ2-5; v_call: TRBV5-4; d_call: TRBD2; cdr3_nt: TGTGCCAGCAGCCCGAGCGGGGGAGTCTCGGGGGAGACCCAGTACTTC; cdr3_aa: CASSPSGGVSGETQYF
clone_size: -; j_call: TRBJ1-2; v_call: TRBV30; d_call: -; cdr3_nt: TGTGCCTGGTCCATTCCGGTAAACTATGGCTACACCTTC; cdr3_aa: CAWSIPVNYGYTF
clone_size: few; j_call: TRBJ1-2; v_call: TRBV3-1/TRBV3-2; d_call: -; cdr3_nt: TGTGCCAGCAGCCTTTGGAGGAGGGACGTGCGTTATGACTATGGCTACACCTTC; cdr3_aa: CASSLWRRDVRYDYGYTF
clone_size: -; j_call: TRBJ1-5; v_call: TRBV28; d_call: TRBD1; cdr3_nt: TGTGCCAGCAGTTCCGCCCACAGGGGTGATCAGCCCCAGCATTTT; cdr3_aa: CASSSAHRGDQPQHF
clone_size: -; j_call: TRBJ1-5; v_call: TRBV4-1; d_call: -; cdr3_nt: TGCGCCAGCAGCCAAGTGTCCGATCAGCCCCAGCATTTT; cdr3_aa: CASSQVSDQPQHF
clone_size: -; j_call: TRBJ1-2; v_call: TRBV9; d_call: -; cdr3_nt: TGTGCCAGCAGCGGCTACATACTGGACAAGGGCTACACCTTC; cdr3_aa: CASSGYILDKGYTF
clone_size: once; j_call: TRBJ1-2; v_call: TRBV18; d_call: TRBD1; cdr3_nt: TGTGCCAGCTCACCCAGGGGGGTCTGGAACTATGGCTACACCTTC; cdr3_aa: CASSPRGVWNYGYTF
clone_size: few; j_call: TRBJ1-4; v_call: TRBV18; d_call: -; cdr3_nt: TGTGCCAGCTCACCAGTCGGGGAGGAGAGGTTTTTT; cdr3_aa: CASSPVGEERFF
clone_size: -; j_call: TRBJ2-7; v_call: TRBV25-1; d_call: -; cdr3_nt: TGTGCCAGCAGTATGACAAGCTACGAGCAGTACTTC; cdr3_aa: CASSMTSYEQYF
clone_size: -; j_call: TRBJ1-1; v_call: TRBV5-1; d_call: -; cdr3_nt: TGCGCCAGCAGCTTGACGGGGGGGCCTGAAGCTTTCTTT; cdr3_aa: CASSLTGGPEAFF
clone_size: -; j_call: TRBJ1-6; v_call: TRBV28; d_call: TRBD1; cdr3_nt: TGTGCCAGCAGCTTACCGACAGGGGGCCAGAGTTCACCCCTCCACTTT; cdr3_aa: CASSLPTGGQSSPLHF
clone_size: -; j_call: TRBJ1-2; v_call: TRBV5-1; d_call: TRBD1; cdr3_nt: TGCGCCAGCAGCTTGGAGAGGACAGGGGCTTATGGCTACACCTTC; cdr3_aa: CASSLERTGAYGYTF
clone_size: -; j_call: TRBJ2-7; v_call: TRBV30; d_call: -; cdr3_nt: TGTGCCTGGTCCGGGGGTCTAAGCTCCTACGAGCAGTACTTC; cdr3_aa: CAWSGGLSSYEQYF
clone_size: once; j_call: TRBJ1-5; v_call: TRBV6-1; d_call: -; cdr3_nt: TGTGCCAGCAGTGATCAGTGGAATCAGCCCCAGCATTTT; cdr3_aa: CASSDQWNQPQHF
clone_size: -; j_call: TRBJ2-7; v_call: TRBV18; d_call: -; cdr3_nt: TGTGCCAGCTCACCACTTGATAGCCGCGAGCAGTACTTC; cdr3_aa: CASSPLDSREQYF
clone_size: -; j_call: TRBJ1-5; v_call: TRBV6-1; d_call: -; cdr3_nt: TGTGCCAGCAGTCAAGGAGACAGTTATAGCAATCAGCCCCAGCATTTT; cdr3_aa: CASSQGDSYSNQPQHF
clone_size: -; j_call: TRBJ1-1; v_call: TRBV6-6; d_call: -; cdr3_nt: TGTGCCACCAAAAGACTAGTGAACACTGAAGCTTTCTTT; cdr3_aa: CATKRLVNTEAFF
clone_size: -; j_call: TRBJ2-7; v_call: TRBV6-2/TRBV6-3; d_call: TRBD2; cdr3_nt: TGTGCCAGCAGCCACGGGAGGTCCTACGAGCAGTACTTC; cdr3_aa: CASSHGRSYEQYF
clone_size: -; j_call: TRBJ2-7; v_call: TRBV7-2; d_call: -; cdr3_nt: TGTGCCAGCAGCACCTCAGCGGTAACCTACGAGCAGTACTTC; cdr3_aa: CASSTSAVTYEQYF
clone_size: -; j_call: TRBJ2-1; v_call: TRBV7-8; d_call: -; cdr3_nt: TGTGCCAGCATCCCTATGGTCGCCTACAATGAGCAGTTCTTC; cdr3_aa: CASIPMVAYNEQFF
clone_size: -; j_call: TRBJ1-4; v_call: TRBV6-1; d_call: -; cdr3_nt: TGTGCCAGCAGTGACAGGGCCGCCGCTAATGAAAAACTGTTTTTT; cdr3_aa: CASSDRAAANEKLFF